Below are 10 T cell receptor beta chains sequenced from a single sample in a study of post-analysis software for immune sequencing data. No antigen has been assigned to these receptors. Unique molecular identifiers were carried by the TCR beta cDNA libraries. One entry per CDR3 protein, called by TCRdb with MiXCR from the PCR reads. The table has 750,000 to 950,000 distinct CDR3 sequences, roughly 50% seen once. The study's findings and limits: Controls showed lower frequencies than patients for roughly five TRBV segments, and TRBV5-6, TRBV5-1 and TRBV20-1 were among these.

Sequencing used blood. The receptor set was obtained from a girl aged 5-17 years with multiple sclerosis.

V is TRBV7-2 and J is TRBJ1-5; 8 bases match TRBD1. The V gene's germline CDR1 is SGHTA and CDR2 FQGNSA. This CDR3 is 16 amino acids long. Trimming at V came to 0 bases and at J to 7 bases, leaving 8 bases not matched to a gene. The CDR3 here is CASSLAAGGAGQPQHF. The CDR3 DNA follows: TGTGCCAGCAGCTTAGCCGCAGGGGGCGCGGGCCAGCCCCAGCATTTT.

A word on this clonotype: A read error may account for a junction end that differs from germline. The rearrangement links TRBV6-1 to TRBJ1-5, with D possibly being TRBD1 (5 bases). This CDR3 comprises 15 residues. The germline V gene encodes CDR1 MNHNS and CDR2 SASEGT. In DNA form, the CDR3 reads TGTGCCAGCAGAGAAGACAGAAATAGCAATCAGCCCCAGCATTTT. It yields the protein CASREDRNSNQPQHF.

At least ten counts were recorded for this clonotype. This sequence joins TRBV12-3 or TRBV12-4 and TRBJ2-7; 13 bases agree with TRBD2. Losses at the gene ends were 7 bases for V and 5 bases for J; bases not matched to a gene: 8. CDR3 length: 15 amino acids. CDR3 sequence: CASTRGLAGAHEQYF. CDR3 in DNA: TGTGCCAGCACTCGTGGACTAGCGGGAGCTCACGAGCAGTACTTC.

The DNA for the CDR3 is TGTGCCACCAGCGAAAGGGGTCAGACCCAGTACTTC. Translation: CATSERGQTQYF. V usage is TRBV24-1 and J usage is TRBJ2-7, with D perhaps TRBD1 (5 bases). The closer fit of TRBJ2-5 to the DNA end suggests the J call may be wrong. CDR3 length: 12 amino acids. From germline, CDR1 is KGHDR and CDR2 SFDVKD.

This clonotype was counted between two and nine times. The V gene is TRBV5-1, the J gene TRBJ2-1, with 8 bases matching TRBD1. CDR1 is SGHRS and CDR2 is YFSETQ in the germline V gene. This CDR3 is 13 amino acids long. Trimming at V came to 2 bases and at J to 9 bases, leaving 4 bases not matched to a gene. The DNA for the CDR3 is TGCGCCAGCAGCTTACAGGGGGACGGTGAGCAGTTCTTC. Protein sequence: CASSLQGDGEQFF. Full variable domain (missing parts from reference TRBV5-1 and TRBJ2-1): KAGVTQTPRYLIKTRGQQVTLSCSPISGHRSVSWYQQTPGQGLQFLFEYFSETQRNKGNFPGRFSGRQFSNSRSEMNVSTLELGDSALYLCASSLQGDGEQFFGPGTRLTVL.

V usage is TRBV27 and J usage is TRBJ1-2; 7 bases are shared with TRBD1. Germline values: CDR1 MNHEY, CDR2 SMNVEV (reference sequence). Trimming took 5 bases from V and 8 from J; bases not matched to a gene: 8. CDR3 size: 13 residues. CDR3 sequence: CASSNIRQGGYTF. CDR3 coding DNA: TGTGCCAGCAGTAACATCCGACAGGGAGGCTACACCTTC.

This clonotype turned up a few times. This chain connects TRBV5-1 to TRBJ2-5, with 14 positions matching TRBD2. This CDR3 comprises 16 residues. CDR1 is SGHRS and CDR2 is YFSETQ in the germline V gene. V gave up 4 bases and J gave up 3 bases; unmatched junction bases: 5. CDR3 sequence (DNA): TGCGCCAGCAGCCTAGGGACTAGCGGGAGTGAAGAGACCCAGTACTTC. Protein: CASSLGTSGSEETQYF. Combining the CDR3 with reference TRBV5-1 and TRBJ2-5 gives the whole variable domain KAGVTQTPRYLIKTRGQQVTLSCSPISGHRSVSWYQQTPGQGLQFLFEYFSETQRNKGNFPGRFSGRQFSNSRSEMNVSTLELGDSALYLCASSLGTSGSEETQYFGPGTRLLVL.

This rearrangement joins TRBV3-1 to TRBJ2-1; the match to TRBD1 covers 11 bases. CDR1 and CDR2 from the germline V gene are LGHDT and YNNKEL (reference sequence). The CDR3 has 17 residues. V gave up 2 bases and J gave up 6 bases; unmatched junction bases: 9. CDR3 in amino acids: CASSQPTGTGGGNEQFF. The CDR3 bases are TGTGCCAGCAGCCAACCAACCGGGACAGGGGGAGGCAATGAGCAGTTCTTC.

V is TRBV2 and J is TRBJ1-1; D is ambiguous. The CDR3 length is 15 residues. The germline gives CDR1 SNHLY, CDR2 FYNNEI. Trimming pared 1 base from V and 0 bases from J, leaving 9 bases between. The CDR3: CASSEGLGMNTEAFF. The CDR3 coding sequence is TGTGCCAGCAGTGAAGGACTAGGCATGAACACTGAAGCTTTCTTT.

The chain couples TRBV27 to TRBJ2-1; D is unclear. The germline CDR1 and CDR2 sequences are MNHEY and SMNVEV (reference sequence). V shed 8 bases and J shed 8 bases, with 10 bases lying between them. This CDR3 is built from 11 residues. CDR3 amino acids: CASAYGDEQFF. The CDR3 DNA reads TGTGCCAGCGCGTACGGTGATGAGCAGTTCTTC.